Listed below are T cell receptor beta chains from one sample, sequenced in a study of blood T cell repertoires in COVID-19. Libraries were prepared by immunoSEQ multiplex PCR; TCRdb keeps only in-frame clonotypes and omits some of them. The sample records fewer than 200,000 clones, 76% being singletons. The sequencing sample was made of peripheral blood. The origin of the receptors is a woman aged 80 or older with acute or convalescent COVID-19. Both conserved end residues are part of each CDR3. Each record gives: J gene, CDR3 length, clone size, D gene, V gene, CDR3 protein, CDR3 DNA. A D gene is named only where the DNA matches it firmly. Not every row has a clone size; where given, it reads once, few, many or a size class.

>TRBJ2-3|18|-|TRBD2|TRBV5-1
CASSLRGLAGESTDTQYF
TGCGCCAGCAGCTTGAGGGGACTAGCGGGAGAGAGCACAGATACGCAGTATTTT
>TRBJ1-5|13|-|-|TRBV6-5
CASSYSRNQPQHF
TGTGCCAGCAGTTACTCGAGAAATCAGCCCCAGCATTTT
>TRBJ2-4|17|-|TRBD2|TRBV7-2
CASSLGLAGGFKNIQYF
TGTGCCAGCAGCTTAGGGTTAGCGGGGGGATTCAAAAACATTCAGTACTTC
>TRBJ2-1|14|-|-|TRBV2
CASSRTNSYNEQFF
TGTGCCAGCAGCAGGACTAACTCCTACAATGAGCAGTTCTTC
>TRBJ2-1|17|-|TRBD2|TRBV3-1/TRBV3-2
CASSQEGASGVYNEQFF
TGTGCCAGCAGCCAAGAAGGAGCTAGCGGGGTTTACAATGAGCAGTTCTTC
>TRBJ1-5|15|once|TRBD1|TRBV6-5
CASSRTGVRNQPQHF
TGTGCCAGCAGCCGGACAGGGGTACGCAATCAGCCCCAGCATTTT
>TRBJ1-2|17|few|TRBD1|TRBV27
CASSLGQGALLFGGYTF
TGTGCCAGCAGTTTAGGTCAGGGGGCGCTTCTTTTTGGTGGCTACACCTTC
>TRBJ2-3|16|-|TRBD1|TRBV7-2
CASSILGQGGGDTQYF
TGTGCCAGCAGCATTTTGGGACAGGGAGGAGGAGATACGCAGTATTTT
>TRBJ1-6|15|-|-|TRBV30
CAWSVAESYNSPLHF
TGTGCCTGGAGTGTAGCCGAATCCTATAATTCACCCCTCCACTTT
>TRBJ2-1|15|-|TRBD2|TRBV7-3
CASSPTSGGAHEQFF
TGTGCCAGCAGCCCAACTAGCGGGGGGGCCCATGAGCAGTTCTTC
>TRBJ2-5|15|-|TRBD2|TRBV9
CASSVGLAGDETQYF
TGTGCCAGCAGCGTCGGACTAGCGGGGGATGAGACCCAGTACTTC
>TRBJ1-4|13|-|-|TRBV7-9
CASSRDSREKLFF
TGTGCCAGCAGCCGTGACAGTCGGGAAAAACTGTTTTTT
>TRBJ1-2|14|-|-|TRBV5-8
CASSPTDRNYGYTF
TGTGCCAGCAGCCCCACGGACAGAAACTATGGCTACACCTTC
>TRBJ2-3|14|-|-|TRBV19
CASSIIGTTDTQYF
TGTGCCAGTAGTATAATTGGGACAACAGATACGCAGTATTTT
>TRBJ2-2|15|-|TRBD1|TRBV15
CATKTGTGDTGELFF
TGTGCCACCAAGACCGGGACAGGGGACACCGGGGAGCTGTTTTTT
>TRBJ1-1|14|-|TRBD1|TRBV2
CASSKTGPNTEAFF
TGTGCCAGCAGTAAGACAGGGCCGAACACTGAAGCTTTCTTT
>TRBJ1-1|15|-|TRBD1|TRBV30
CAWSRQGARNTEAFF
TGTGCCTGGAGCAGACAGGGGGCTCGGAACACTGAAGCTTTCTTT
>TRBJ1-5|19|-|TRBD1|TRBV12-5
CASGSRLWTGAQSNQPQHF
TGTGCTAGTGGTTCCCGGCTCTGGACAGGGGCTCAAAGCAATCAGCCCCAGCATTTT
>TRBJ1-5|16|many|-|TRBV6-2/TRBV6-3
CASSGALGATNQPQHF
TGTGCCAGCAGTGGGGCTCTTGGGGCAACTAATCAGCCCCAGCATTTT
>TRBJ2-3|15|-|TRBD1|TRBV18
CASSLQGVTTDTQYF
TGTGCCAGCTCTCTACAGGGGGTTACCACAGATACGCAGTATTTT
>TRBJ1-1|14|-|-|TRBV5-1
CASSLGLMNTEAFF
TGCGCCAGCAGCTTGGGACTCATGAACACTGAAGCTTTCTTT
>TRBJ1-4|15|-|-|TRBV19
CATRTERGGGEKLFF
TGTGCCACCAGAACGGAGAGGGGGGGCGGGGAAAAACTGTTTTTT
>TRBJ1-1|15|-|-|TRBV18
CASSPPGTILSEAFF
TGTGCCAGCTCACCTCCCGGGACTATTCTTTCTGAAGCTTTCTTT
>TRBJ1-2|12|-|-|TRBV12-3/TRBV12-4
CASKGTNYGYTF
TGTGCCAGCAAGGGGACTAACTATGGCTACACCTTC
>TRBJ1-3|17|-|TRBD1|TRBV7-2
CASSSKRQGSSGNTIYF
TGTGCCAGCAGCTCAAAACGACAGGGCTCTTCTGGAAACACCATATATTTT
>TRBJ1-1|15|-|-|TRBV2
CASTPGGRSYTEAFF
TGTGCCAGCACCCCGGGGGGGCGTTCTTACACTGAAGCTTTCTTT
>TRBJ1-3|15|-|-|TRBV6-5
CAGGALGHSGNTIYF
TGTGCGGGGGGAGCCCTGGGCCACTCTGGAAACACCATATATTTT
>TRBJ2-2|16|-|-|TRBV4-2
CASSQVGQQNTGELFF
TGTGCCAGCAGCCAAGTGGGGCAGCAGAACACCGGGGAGCTGTTTTTT
>TRBJ2-6|17|-|-|TRBV6-1
CASSEKFRGSGANVLTF
TGTGCCAGCAGTGAAAAGTTCCGGGGCTCTGGGGCCAACGTCCTGACTTTC
>TRBJ1-4|14|-|-|TRBV3-1/TRBV3-2
CASSNRAAGEKLFF
TGTGCCAGCAGCAACAGGGCGGCGGGTGAAAAACTGTTTTTT
>TRBJ1-5|16|-|-|TRBV6-2/TRBV6-3
CASSYSSLGLGQPQHF
TGTGCCAGCAGTTACTCGAGCCTGGGGCTGGGTCAGCCCCAGCATTTT
>TRBJ2-1|14|-|TRBD2|TRBV27
CASIGTGLGGEQFF
TGTGCCAGCATCGGGACTGGCTTGGGGGGGGAGCAGTTCTTC